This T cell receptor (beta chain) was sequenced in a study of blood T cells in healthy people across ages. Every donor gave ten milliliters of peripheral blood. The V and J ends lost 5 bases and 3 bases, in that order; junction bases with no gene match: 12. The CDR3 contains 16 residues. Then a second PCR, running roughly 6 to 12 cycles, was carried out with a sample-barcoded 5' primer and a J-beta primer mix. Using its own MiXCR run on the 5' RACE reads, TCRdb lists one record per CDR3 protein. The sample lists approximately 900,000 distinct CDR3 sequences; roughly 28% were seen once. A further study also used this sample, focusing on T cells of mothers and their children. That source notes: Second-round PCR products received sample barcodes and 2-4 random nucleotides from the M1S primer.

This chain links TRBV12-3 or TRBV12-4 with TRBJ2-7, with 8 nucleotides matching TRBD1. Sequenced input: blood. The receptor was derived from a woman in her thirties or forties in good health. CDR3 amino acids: CASSPGTGQTGYEQYF. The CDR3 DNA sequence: TGTGCCAGCAGTCCCGGGACAGGTCAAACGGGCTACGAGCAGTACTTC.